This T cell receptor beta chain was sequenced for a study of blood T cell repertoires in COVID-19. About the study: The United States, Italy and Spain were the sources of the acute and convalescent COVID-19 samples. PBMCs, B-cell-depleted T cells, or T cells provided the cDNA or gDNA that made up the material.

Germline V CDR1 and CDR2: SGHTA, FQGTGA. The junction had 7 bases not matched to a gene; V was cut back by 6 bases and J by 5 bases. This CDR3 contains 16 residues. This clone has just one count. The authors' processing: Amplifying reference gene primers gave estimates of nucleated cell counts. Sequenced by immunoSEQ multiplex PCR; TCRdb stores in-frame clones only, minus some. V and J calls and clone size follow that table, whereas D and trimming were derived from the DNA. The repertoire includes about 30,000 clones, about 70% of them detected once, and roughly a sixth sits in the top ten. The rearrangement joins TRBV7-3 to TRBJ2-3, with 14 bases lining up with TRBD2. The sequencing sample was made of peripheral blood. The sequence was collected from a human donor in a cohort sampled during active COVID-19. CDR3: CASSEGLAGDGDTQYF. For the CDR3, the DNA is TGTGCCAGCAGTGAGGGACTAGCGGGAGATGGAGATACGCAGTATTTT.